What follows are 23 T cell receptor beta chains derived from one specimen sequenced in a study of blood T cell repertoires in COVID-19. Assay: immunoSEQ multiplex PCR; the TCRdb copy retains only in-frame clones and omits some. The data hold 250,000 or so clones, with roughly four fifths observed a single time. The sample was PBMCs or T cells enriched from blood (not recorded which). These receptors all come from a man aged 60 to 69 who had recovered from COVID-19.

This clone was detected a few times. The CDR3 sequence is CATSRDFYEQYF. In DNA form, the CDR3 reads TGTGCCACCAGCCGGGACTTCTACGAGCAGTACTTC. This chain links TRBV2 with TRBJ2-7, with a weak D call TRBD2 (6 bases). This CDR3 has 12 amino acids. V shed 10 bases and J shed 3 bases, with 13 bases lying between them. Germline CDR1 SNHLY, CDR2 FYNNEI.

The chain carries TRBV6-5 and TRBJ1-6; D is unresolved. Germline loops: CDR1 MNHEY, CDR2 SVGAGI. CDR3 length: 14 residues. V gave up 2 bases and J gave up 5 bases, with 7 bases separating them. The CDR3, as DNA: TGTGCCAGCAGTTACGTCCAGGATAATTCACCCCTCCACTTT. Protein: CASSYVQDNSPLHF.

This chain connects TRBV7-3 to TRBJ2-6, with D unclear. V was trimmed by 4 bases and J by 6 bases, leaving 13 bases between them. The CDR3 is made up of 15 amino acids. The germline CDR1 and CDR2 sequences are SGHTA and FQGTGA. The CDR3 nucleotides are TGTGCCAGCAGCTCCCCCCCACTCGAGGCCAACGTCCTGACTTTC. It is translated as CASSSPPLEANVLTF. The whole variable domain, filled in from reference TRBV7-3 and TRBJ2-6, reads GAGVSQTPSNKVTEKGKYVELRCDPISGHTALYWYRQSLGQGPEFLIYFQGTGAADDSGLPNDRFFAVRPEGSVSTLKIQRTERGDSAVYLCASSSPPLEANVLTFGAGSRLTVL.

The chain employs TRBV7-9 and TRBJ2-2; 10 bases line up with TRBD1. This CDR3 comprises 15 residues. Germline lookup yields CDR1 SEHNR and CDR2 FQNEAQ (reference sequence). Losses at the gene ends were 3 bases for V and 5 bases for J; bases not matched to a gene: 3. This CDR3 reads CASSFSDRGTGELFF. The CDR3 nucleotides are TGTGCCAGCAGCTTCTCGGACAGGGGGACCGGGGAGCTGTTTTTT.

This clone was counted between two and nine times. V usage is TRBV19 and J usage is TRBJ1-1; D is uncertain. This CDR3 has 15 residues. With 6 bases removed from V and 1 base from J, the gap between germline ends came to 15 bases. Per the germline V gene, CDR1 is LNHDA and CDR2 is SQIVND (reference sequence). The CDR3 DNA follows: TGTGCCAGTAGGATAAGTGGGCCTTCGAACACTGAAGCTTTCTTT. Its protein product is CASRISGPSNTEAFF.

The V call is TRBV25-1, the J call TRBJ2-7; D might be TRBD2 (5 bases). CDR1 is MGHDK, CDR2 SYGVNS, per germline. The CDR3 runs to 13 residues. Trimming cost V 0 bases and J 7 bases, with 10 bases left between them. Here the CDR3 DNA reads TGTGCCAGCAGTGAATACGGGGTTGGGGAGCAGTACTTC. Its translation: CASSEYGVGEQYF.

This rearrangement joins TRBV7-2 to TRBJ1-1; possible D gene TRBD1, 6 bases. The CDR3 runs 13 residues. V was trimmed by 4 bases and J by 4 bases, leaving 10 bases between them. CDR1 and CDR2 from the germline V gene are SGHTA and FQGNSA. The CDR3 nucleotides read TGTGCCAGCAGCTCGACAGGCACCACTGAAGCTTTCTTT. This gives the protein CASSSTGTTEAFF.

V and J are TRBV12-3 or TRBV12-4 and TRBJ2-7; the D gene is possibly TRBD2 (6 bases). This CDR3 is 12 amino acids long. V was pared by 7 bases and J by 3 bases, with 10 bases between. CDR3 bases: TGTGCCAGCATGGGGGGTCTCTACGAGCAGTACTTC. It is translated as CASMGGLYEQYF.

This chain uses TRBV28 with TRBJ2-2, with 9 bases fitting TRBD1. The CDR3 runs 15 residues. CDR1 and CDR2 (germline): MDHEN, SYDVKM. J lost 6 bases, V lost 2 bases, and 4 bases had no gene match. The CDR3 DNA reads TGTGCCAGCAGTTTACCGGGACAGGGAGCCGGGGAGCTGTTTTTT. Amino acid sequence: CASSLPGQGAGELFF.

The sample holds a few counts of this clone. The chain is built from TRBV6-4 and TRBJ2-1; 13 bases are a match to TRBD2. V was clipped by 2 bases and J by 7 bases; unmatched bases: 2. The CDR3 consists of 15 residues. Per germline, CDR1 MRHNA and CDR2 SNTAGT. This chain's CDR3 is CASSDTSGGANEQFF. CDR3 DNA sequence: TGTGCCAGCAGTGACACTAGCGGGGGGGCAAATGAGCAGTTCTTC.

The CDR3 sequence: CASSPGGGRGATGYTF. For the CDR3, the DNA is TGTGCCAGCAGCCCGGGAGGAGGGAGGGGAGCTACTGGCTACACCTTC. This chain joins TRBV5-6 and TRBJ1-2, with a weak D call TRBD1 (5 bases). The length of the CDR3 is 16 residues. CDR1 and CDR2 from the germline V gene are SGHDT and YYEEEE. V lost 4 bases to trimming and J lost 7 bases, with 23 bases between them.

V is TRBV18 and J is TRBJ1-5, with 7 bases aligning to TRBD1. V dropped 2 bases and J dropped 0; count of bases not matched to a gene: 1. The CDR3 is 15 amino acids. Germline V lookup: CDR1 KGHSH, CDR2 LQKENI. In DNA form, the CDR3 reads TGTGCCAGCTCACCAAACAGGGGTAGCAATCAGCCCCAGCATTTT. It is translated as CASSPNRGSNQPQHF.

This chain links TRBV5-1 with TRBJ1-3; D is uncertain. The CDR3 has 14 amino acids. The germline gives CDR1 SGHRS, CDR2 YFSETQ. Trimming stripped 4 bases from V and 2 bases from J, with 10 bases between. CDR3 DNA: TGCGCCAGCAGCCAGCTAGGAACTGGAAACACCATATATTTT. Its protein product is CASSQLGTGNTIYF.

This clone has more than one count but fewer than ten. This sequence joins TRBV4-3 and TRBJ2-3; TRBD1 agrees at 9 bases. Germline-derived CDR1 and CDR2 are LGHNA and YSLEER. J was trimmed by 4 bases and V by 0 bases; bases with no gene match: 5. The CDR3 sequence is 16 residues long. The CDR3 protein is CASSQDRGQGSDTQYF. The CDR3 DNA reads as TGCGCCAGCAGCCAAGATAGAGGACAGGGGTCAGATACGCAGTATTTT.

V is TRBV27 and J is TRBJ1-2, with 7 nucleotides matching TRBD1. Looked up from germline, CDR1 is MNHEY and CDR2 is SMNVEV (reference sequence). CDR3 length equals 14 residues. J was trimmed by 7 bases and V by 6 bases; bases with no gene match: 11. Written as DNA, the CDR3 is TGTGCCAGCAGCCCGGGACAGCGCCCGGGTGGCTACACCTTC. It translates to CASSPGQRPGGYTF.

The rearrangement joins TRBV13 to TRBJ2-1; D gene unclear. Per the germline V gene, CDR1 is PRHDT and CDR2 is FYEKMQ (reference sequence). Trimming pared 1 base from V and 0 bases from J, leaving 22 bases between. The CDR3 consists of 20 residues. In DNA, the CDR3 is TGTGCCAGCAGCTTAGATGCCACCCTAGGCAGTCCGAGCTCCTACAATGAGCAGTTCTTC. It yields the protein CASSLDATLGSPSSYNEQFF.

The J gene is TRBJ1-2, the V gene TRBV18; TRBD1 matches 10 bases. The CDR3 is 14 residues long. Trimming removed 5 bases from V and 2 bases from J; junction bases left unmatched: 2. CDR1 and CDR2 from the germline V gene are KGHSH and LQKENI. In DNA, the CDR3 is TGTGCCAGCTCAGAGGACAGGGGGAACTATGGCTACACCTTC. Amino acids: CASSEDRGNYGYTF.

This chain uses TRBV12-5 with TRBJ2-3, with D maybe TRBD1 (7 bases). The CDR3 has 15 residues. Trimming took 6 bases from V and 3 from J, leaving 16 bases between them. Per germline, CDR1 LGHNT and CDR2 FRNRAP. CDR3 sequence reads: CASGDRAGGTDTQYF. In nucleotides, the CDR3 is TGTGCTAGTGGAGACAGGGCCGGGGGAACAGATACGCAGTATTTT. Looking up the rest from reference TRBV12-5 and TRBJ2-3 gives the full variable domain: DARVTQTPRHKVTEMGQEVTMRCQPILGHNTVFWYRQTMMQGLELLAYFRNRAPLDDSGMPKDRFSAEMPDATLATLKIQPSEPRDSAVYFCASGDRAGGTDTQYFGPGTRLTVL.

The chain carries TRBV4-2 and TRBJ1-3; possibly TRBD1 for D (5 bases). The CDR3 length is 15 residues. The V gene lost 0 bases and the J gene lost 4 bases, with 10 bases spanning the gap. The V gene's germline CDR1 is LGHNA and CDR2 YNFKEQ. This CDR3 is CASSQDRGYGNTIYF. The DNA for the CDR3 is TGTGCCAGCAGCCAAGATCGGGGGTACGGAAACACCATATATTTT.

This rearrangement joins TRBV2 to TRBJ2-1; 12 positions agree with TRBD2. The CDR3 totals 14 residues. CDR1 and CDR2 (germline): SNHLY, FYNNEI. Losses at the gene ends were 10 bases for V and 7 bases for J; bases not matched to a gene: 8. The CDR3 loop is CATKTSGGTNEQFF. The CDR3 nucleotides read TGTGCCACCAAAACTAGCGGGGGGACGAATGAGCAGTTCTTC. Supplemented by reference TRBV2 and TRBJ2-1, the full variable domain reads EPEVTQTPSHQVTQMGQEVILRCVPISNHLYFYWYRQILGQKVEFLVSFYNNEISEKSEIFDDQFSVERPDGSNFTLKIRSTKLEDSAMYFCATKTSGGTNEQFFGPGTRLTVL.

The chain links TRBV7-9 to TRBJ1-4; 9 bases line up with TRBD1. This CDR3 comprises 15 residues. Losses at the gene ends were 5 bases for V and 1 base for J; bases not matched to a gene: 2. CDR1 SEHNR and CDR2 FQNEAQ come from the germline V gene (reference sequence). The CDR3 DNA reads TGTGCCAGCAGCCGGGGACAGGGAACTAATGAAAAACTGTTTTTT. Its translation is CASSRGQGTNEKLFF.

The V call is TRBV5-5, the J call TRBJ2-3, with TRBD1 matching 7 bases. Germline loops: CDR1 SGHKS, CDR2 YYEKEE (reference sequence). The trim removed 3 bases at V and 6 bases at J, leaving 7 bases unmatched. The CDR3 runs 14 residues. For the CDR3, the DNA is TGTGCCAGCAGCTCTAGGACAGGCGTTGATACGCAGTATTTT. Its protein product is CASSSRTGVDTQYF.

The V and J genes are TRBV9 and TRBJ2-1, with TRBD2 matching 7 bases. CDR1 and CDR2 from the germline V gene are SGDLS and YYNGEE. Trimming removed 4 bases from V and 6 bases from J; junction bases left unmatched: 13. This CDR3 comprises 16 residues. This CDR3 is CASSPRGVPSTNEQFF. Here the CDR3 DNA reads TGTGCCAGCAGCCCCCGGGGGGTCCCCTCTACCAATGAGCAGTTCTTC.